The source of this TCR beta chain is a study of T cells in Graves' hyperthyroidism and ophthalmopathy. General observations from the study: In simple terms, a model built on 13 V-J features told ophthalmopathy apart from stable hyperthyroidism. Prediction of ophthalmopathy progression came a median approximately 6.5 months pre-onset.

Ophthalmopathy cases met thresholds of Clinical Activity Score at least 3, NOSPECS grade at least 4 and duration under 3 months. A note on this clonotype: Its antigen is still unknown. Possible read error: a much larger clone is one base away.

Amplified regions were TCR beta CDR3 sequences from RNA transcripts. During a first-round RT-PCR of the TCR CDR3, the HTBI primer set was used. MiXCR, run by TCRdb on the multiplex PCR reads, gives a single entry per CDR3 protein. The sample holds about 600,000 distinct CDR3 sequences, about 14% seen once. This CDR3 is built from 15 residues. The germline V gene encodes CDR1 SGHRS and CDR2 YFSETQ. The TCR sequence derives from a young woman with Graves' ophthalmopathy. What was sequenced was blood. This chain uses TRBV5-1 with TRBJ2-1, with 10 bases lining up with TRBD2. The CDR3 DNA follows: TGCACCAGCAGCTTGGGAGCGGGAGGGTACGTTGAGCAGTTCTTC. Its protein product is CTSSLGAGGYVEQFF.